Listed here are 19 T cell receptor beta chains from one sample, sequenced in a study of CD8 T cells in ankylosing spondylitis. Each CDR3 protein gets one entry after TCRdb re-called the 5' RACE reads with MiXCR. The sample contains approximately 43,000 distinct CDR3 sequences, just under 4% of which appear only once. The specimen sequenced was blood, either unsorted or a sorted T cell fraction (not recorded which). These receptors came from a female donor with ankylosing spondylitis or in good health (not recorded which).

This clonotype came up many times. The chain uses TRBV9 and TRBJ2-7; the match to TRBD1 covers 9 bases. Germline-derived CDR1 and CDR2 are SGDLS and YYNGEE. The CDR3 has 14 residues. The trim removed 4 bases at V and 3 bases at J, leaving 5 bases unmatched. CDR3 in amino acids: CASSPRTGDYEQYF. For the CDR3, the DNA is TGTGCCAGCAGCCCTAGGACAGGGGACTACGAGCAGTACTTC.

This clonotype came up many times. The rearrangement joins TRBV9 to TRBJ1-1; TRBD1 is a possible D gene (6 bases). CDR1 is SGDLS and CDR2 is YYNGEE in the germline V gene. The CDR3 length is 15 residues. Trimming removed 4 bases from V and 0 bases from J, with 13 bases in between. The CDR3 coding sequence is TGTGCCAGCAGCCCCCACAGGGCGATGAACACTGAAGCTTTCTTT. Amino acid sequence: CASSPHRAMNTEAFF.

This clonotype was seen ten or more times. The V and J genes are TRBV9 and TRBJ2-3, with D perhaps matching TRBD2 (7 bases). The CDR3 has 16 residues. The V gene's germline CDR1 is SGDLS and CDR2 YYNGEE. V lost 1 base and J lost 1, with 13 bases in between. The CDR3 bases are TGTGCCAGCAGCGTAACTGCGGGGGCCGGCACAGATACGCAGTATTTT. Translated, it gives CASSVTAGAGTDTQYF. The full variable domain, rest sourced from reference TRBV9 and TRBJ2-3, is DSGVTQTPKHLITATGQRVTLRCSPRSGDLSVYWYQQSLDQGLQFLIQYYNGEERAKGNILERFSAQQFPDLHSELNLSSLELGDSALYFCASSVTAGAGTDTQYFGPGTRLTVL.

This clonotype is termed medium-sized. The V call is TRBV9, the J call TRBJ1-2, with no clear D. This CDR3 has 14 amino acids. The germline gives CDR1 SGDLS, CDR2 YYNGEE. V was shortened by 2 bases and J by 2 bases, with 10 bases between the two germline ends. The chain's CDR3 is CASSVGLLNYGYTF. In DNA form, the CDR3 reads TGTGCCAGCAGCGTCGGCTTACTAAACTATGGCTACACCTTC. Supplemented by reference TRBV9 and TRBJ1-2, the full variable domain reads DSGVTQTPKHLITATGQRVTLRCSPRSGDLSVYWYQQSLDQGLQFLIQYYNGEERAKGNILERFSAQQFPDLHSELNLSSLELGDSALYFCASSVGLLNYGYTFGSGTRLTVV.

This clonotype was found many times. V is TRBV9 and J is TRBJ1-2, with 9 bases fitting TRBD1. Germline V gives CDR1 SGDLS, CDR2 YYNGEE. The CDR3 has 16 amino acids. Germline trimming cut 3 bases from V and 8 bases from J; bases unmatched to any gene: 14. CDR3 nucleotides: TGTGCCAGCAGCGCGCGGGGGGACAGGGCAGGGATCGGCTACACCTTC. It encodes CASSARGDRAGIGYTF. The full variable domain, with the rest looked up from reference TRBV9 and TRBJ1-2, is DSGVTQTPKHLITATGQRVTLRCSPRSGDLSVYWYQQSLDQGLQFLIQYYNGEERAKGNILERFSAQQFPDLHSELNLSSLELGDSALYFCASSARGDRAGIGYTFGSGTRLTVV.

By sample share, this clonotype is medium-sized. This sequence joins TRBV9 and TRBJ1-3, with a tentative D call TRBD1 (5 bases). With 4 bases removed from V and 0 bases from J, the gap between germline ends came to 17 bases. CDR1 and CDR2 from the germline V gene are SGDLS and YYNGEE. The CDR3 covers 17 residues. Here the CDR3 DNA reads TGTGCCAGCAGCTACTCAGCGTCTGGGGCCTCTGGAAACACCATATATTTT. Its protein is CASSYSASGASGNTIYF.

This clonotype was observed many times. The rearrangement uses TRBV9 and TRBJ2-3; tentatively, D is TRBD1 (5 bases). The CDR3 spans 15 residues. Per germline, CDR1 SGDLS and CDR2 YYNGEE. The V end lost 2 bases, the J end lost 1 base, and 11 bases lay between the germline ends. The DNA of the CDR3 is TGTGCCAGCAGCGTGTCCGACAGTCGCACAGATACGCAGTATTTT. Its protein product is CASSVSDSRTDTQYF.

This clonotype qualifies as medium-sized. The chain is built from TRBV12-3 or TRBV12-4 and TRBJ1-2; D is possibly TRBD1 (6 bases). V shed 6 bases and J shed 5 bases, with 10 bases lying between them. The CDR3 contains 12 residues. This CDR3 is CASRRGPYGYTF. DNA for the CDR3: TGTGCCAGCAGGCGGGGGCCTTATGGCTACACCTTC.

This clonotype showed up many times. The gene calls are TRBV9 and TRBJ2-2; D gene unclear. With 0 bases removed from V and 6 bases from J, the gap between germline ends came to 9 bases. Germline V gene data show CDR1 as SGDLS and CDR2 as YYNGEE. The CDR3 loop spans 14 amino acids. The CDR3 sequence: CASSVDVAPGELFF. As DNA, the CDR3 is TGTGCCAGCAGCGTAGACGTGGCGCCCGGGGAGCTGTTTTTT.

As DNA, the CDR3 is TGTGCCAGCAGCGAGGGACTCTCCTACGAGCAGTACTTC. Translating it yields CASSEGLSYEQYF. This sequence joins TRBV9 and TRBJ2-7; the D gene is possibly TRBD2 (6 bases). Per germline, CDR1 SGDLS and CDR2 YYNGEE. The CDR3 covers 13 residues. V was trimmed by 3 bases and J by 0 bases, leaving 7 bases between them.

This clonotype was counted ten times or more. The CDR3 is CASSPRDIREKLFF. CDR3 DNA: TGTGCCAGCAGCCCCCGAGACATCCGGGAAAAACTGTTTTTT. V is TRBV9 and J is TRBJ1-4; D is undetermined. Trimming took off 4 bases at V and 8 bases at J, with 15 bases between the two ends. The germline V gene encodes CDR1 SGDLS and CDR2 YYNGEE. There are 14 residues in the CDR3. Supplemented by reference TRBV9 and TRBJ1-4, the full variable domain reads DSGVTQTPKHLITATGQRVTLRCSPRSGDLSVYWYQQSLDQGLQFLIQYYNGEERAKGNILERFSAQQFPDLHSELNLSSLELGDSALYFCASSPRDIREKLFFGSGTQLSVL.

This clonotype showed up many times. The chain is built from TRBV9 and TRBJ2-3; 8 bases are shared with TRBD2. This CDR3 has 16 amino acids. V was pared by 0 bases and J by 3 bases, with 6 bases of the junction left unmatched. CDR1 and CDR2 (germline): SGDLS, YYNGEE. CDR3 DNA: TGTGCCAGCAGCGTAGGAACGGGGGGGGTGACAGATACGCAGTATTTT. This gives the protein CASSVGTGGVTDTQYF.

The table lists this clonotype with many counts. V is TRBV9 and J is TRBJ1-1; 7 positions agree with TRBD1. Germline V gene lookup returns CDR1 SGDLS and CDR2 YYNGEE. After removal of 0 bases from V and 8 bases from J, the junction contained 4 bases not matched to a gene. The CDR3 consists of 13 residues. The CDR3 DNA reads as TGTGCCAGCAGCGTAGAAGACAGGGCAGAAGCTTTCTTT. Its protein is CASSVEDRAEAFF. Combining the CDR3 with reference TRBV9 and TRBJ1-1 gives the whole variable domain DSGVTQTPKHLITATGQRVTLRCSPRSGDLSVYWYQQSLDQGLQFLIQYYNGEERAKGNILERFSAQQFPDLHSELNLSSLELGDSALYFCASSVEDRAEAFFGQGTRLTVV.

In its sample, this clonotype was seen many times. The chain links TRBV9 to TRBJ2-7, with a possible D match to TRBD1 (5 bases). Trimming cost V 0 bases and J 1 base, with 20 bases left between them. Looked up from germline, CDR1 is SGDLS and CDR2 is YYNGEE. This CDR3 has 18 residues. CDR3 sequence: CASSVGSSIGDISYEQYF. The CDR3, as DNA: TGTGCCAGCAGCGTAGGCTCCAGCATAGGGGATATTTCCTACGAGCAGTACTTC.

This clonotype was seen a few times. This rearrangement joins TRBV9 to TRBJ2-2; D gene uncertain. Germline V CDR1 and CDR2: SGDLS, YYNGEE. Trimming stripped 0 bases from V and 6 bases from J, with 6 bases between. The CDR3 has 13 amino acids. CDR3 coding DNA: TGTGCCAGCAGCGTAGCCACATCCGGGGAGCTGTTTTTT. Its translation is CASSVATSGELFF.

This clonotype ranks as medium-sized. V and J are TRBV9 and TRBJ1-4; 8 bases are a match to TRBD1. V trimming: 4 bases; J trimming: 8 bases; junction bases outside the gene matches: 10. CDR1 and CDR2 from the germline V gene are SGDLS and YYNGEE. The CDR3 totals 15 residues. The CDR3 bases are TGTGCCAGCAGCCTGCAGACAGGGGCGAAGGAAAAACTGTTTTTT. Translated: CASSLQTGAKEKLFF.

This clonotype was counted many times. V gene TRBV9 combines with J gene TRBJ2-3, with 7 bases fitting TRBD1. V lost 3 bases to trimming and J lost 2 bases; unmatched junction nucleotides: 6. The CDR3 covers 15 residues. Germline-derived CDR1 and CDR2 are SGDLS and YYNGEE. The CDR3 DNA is TGTGCCAGCAGCGCTACAGGGGCCCTCACAGATACGCAGTATTTT. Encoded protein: CASSATGALTDTQYF. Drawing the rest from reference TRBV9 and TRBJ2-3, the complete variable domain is DSGVTQTPKHLITATGQRVTLRCSPRSGDLSVYWYQQSLDQGLQFLIQYYNGEERAKGNILERFSAQQFPDLHSELNLSSLELGDSALYFCASSATGALTDTQYFGPGTRLTVL.

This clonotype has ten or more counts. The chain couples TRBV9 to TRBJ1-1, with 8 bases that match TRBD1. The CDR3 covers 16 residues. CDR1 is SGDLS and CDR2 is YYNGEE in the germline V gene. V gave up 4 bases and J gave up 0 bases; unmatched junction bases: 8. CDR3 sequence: CASSTTGGTMNTEAFF. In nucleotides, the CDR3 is TGTGCCAGCAGCACCACAGGGGGTACGATGAACACTGAAGCTTTCTTT.

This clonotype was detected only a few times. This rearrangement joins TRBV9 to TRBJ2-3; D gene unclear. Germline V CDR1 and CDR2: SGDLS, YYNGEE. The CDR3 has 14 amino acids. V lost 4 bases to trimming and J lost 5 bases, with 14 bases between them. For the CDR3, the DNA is TGTGCCAGCAGCCTACAATCACGTAAAGATACGCAGTATTTT. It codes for CASSLQSRKDTQYF.